This record concerns one T cell receptor beta chain sequence. Its antigen remains unidentified. The data are from a study of cytomegalovirus exposure and HLA in healthy donors. Study results and caveats: In all likelihood, a cluster of highly shared sequence variants was a sequencing artifact. Earlier analysis looked at TCR beta V segments, and most were productive about 90% or about 30% of the time.

It was with 60 Vbeta and 13 Jbeta primers that the PCR ran. Original processing methods: Among the unique TCR beta chains that a later analysis counted, about 81 million in all, roughly 11 million were shared. Sequenced by immunoSEQ multiplex PCR; TCRdb stores in-frame clones only, minus some. V and J calls and clone size follow that table, whereas D and trimming were derived from the DNA. The repertoire consists of around 150,000 clones, with roughly 78% occurring once and the leading ten covering less than 8.5%. This CDR3 is 15 amino acids long. Trimming cost V 4 bases and J 5 bases; bases outside gene matches: 9. CDR1 SGHTA and CDR2 FQGNSA come from the germline V gene. Donors likely had unrecorded immune exposures despite being nominally healthy when sampled.

The sequenced sample consisted of PBMCs. This clonotype was sampled from a man aged 40-49 years in good health and CMV-seropositive. This chain joins TRBV7-2 and TRBJ2-5; TRBD2 matches 8 bases. This CDR3 is CASSSSGLGGETQYF. The CDR3, as DNA: TGTGCCAGCAGCTCATCGGGACTAGGCGGGGAGACCCAGTACTTC.